A selection of T cell receptor beta chains follows, all from one sample in a study of cytomegalovirus exposure and HLA in healthy donors. This table comes from immunoSEQ multiplex PCR, and its TCRdb copy is limited to in-frame clones, with some not included. The top ten clones hold around 2.3% of a sample with about 110,000 clones, roughly 80% of them seen once. Sequenced material: PBMCs. These receptors originate from a man younger than 40 in good health and CMV-seronegative. The CDR3 runs from the conserved cysteine through the conserved F or W. The order of the fields is J gene, clone size, V gene, D gene, CDR3 protein, CDR3 DNA. The D gene is left open where the match is weak. The size of a clone is reported for some rows only, either as once, few or many, or as a class for expanded clones.

j_gene: TRBJ2-3; abundance: -; v_gene: TRBV6-1; d_gene: TRBD1; CDR3aa: CASSSYGGQGQYF; CDR3nt: TGTGCCAGCAGTTCCTACGGTGGACAGGGGCAGTATTTT
j_gene: TRBJ2-3; abundance: -; v_gene: TRBV10-2; d_gene: -; CDR3aa: CASRYQGGTDTQYF; CDR3nt: TGCGCCAGCAGGTACCAGGGTGGCACAGATACGCAGTATTTT
j_gene: TRBJ1-2; abundance: -; v_gene: TRBV10-1; d_gene: TRBD1; CDR3aa: CASKQDRVIIYGYTF; CDR3nt: TGCGCCAGCAAACAGGACAGGGTAATTATATATGGCTACACCTTC
j_gene: TRBJ1-3; abundance: -; v_gene: TRBV19; d_gene: -; CDR3aa: CASSIRISGNTIYF; CDR3nt: TGTGCCAGTAGTATTCGTATCTCTGGAAACACCATATATTTT
j_gene: TRBJ2-1; abundance: -; v_gene: TRBV7-2; d_gene: TRBD2; CDR3aa: CASSLSSGGAFF; CDR3nt: TGTGCCAGCAGCTTATCCAGCGGGGGGGCGTTCTTC
j_gene: TRBJ2-3; abundance: -; v_gene: TRBV6-1; d_gene: -; CDR3aa: CASSEMVLRVDTQYF; CDR3nt: TGTGCCAGCAGTGAAATGGTCCTGCGTGTAGATACGCAGTATTTT
j_gene: TRBJ2-7; abundance: few; v_gene: TRBV6-5; d_gene: TRBD2; CDR3aa: CASSFSGSGTYEQYF; CDR3nt: TGTGCCAGCAGCTTTAGCGGGAGTGGGACCTACGAGCAGTACTTC
j_gene: TRBJ2-7; abundance: -; v_gene: TRBV30; d_gene: -; CDR3aa: CAWSPADYSYEQYF; CDR3nt: TGTGCCTGGAGTCCAGCGGACTATTCCTACGAGCAGTACTTC
j_gene: TRBJ1-1; abundance: -; v_gene: TRBV29-1; d_gene: -; CDR3aa: CSVLQGGMNTEAFF; CDR3nt: TGCAGCGTCTTACAGGGAGGGATGAACACTGAAGCTTTCTTT
j_gene: TRBJ1-5; abundance: -; v_gene: TRBV27; d_gene: -; CDR3aa: CASSLSNQPQHF; CDR3nt: TGTGCCAGCAGCCTTAGCAATCAGCCCCAGCATTTT
j_gene: TRBJ2-1; abundance: -; v_gene: TRBV11-2; d_gene: TRBD2; CDR3aa: CASSYRTSGGATYNEQFF; CDR3nt: TGTGCCAGCAGCTATCGGACTAGCGGGGGGGCCACCTACAATGAGCAGTTCTTC
j_gene: TRBJ2-1; abundance: -; v_gene: TRBV10-3; d_gene: TRBD2; CDR3aa: CAIRASGGAFNEQFF; CDR3nt: TGTGCCATCAGGGCTAGCGGGGGGGCCTTTAATGAGCAGTTCTTC
j_gene: TRBJ2-1; abundance: -; v_gene: TRBV6-4; d_gene: -; CDR3aa: CASSDSGGGNEQFF; CDR3nt: TGTGCCAGCAGTGACTCCGGTGGCGGCAATGAGCAGTTCTTC
j_gene: TRBJ2-2; abundance: few; v_gene: TRBV5-4; d_gene: TRBD2; CDR3aa: CASSRTSGDTGELFF; CDR3nt: TGTGCCAGCAGCCGGACTAGCGGGGACACCGGGGAGCTGTTTTTT
j_gene: TRBJ2-7; abundance: -; v_gene: TRBV6-1; d_gene: TRBD1; CDR3aa: CASSRGQGAREQYF; CDR3nt: TGTGCCAGCAGTAGGGGACAGGGGGCACGGGAGCAGTACTTC
j_gene: TRBJ2-7; abundance: -; v_gene: TRBV5-1; d_gene: TRBD2; CDR3aa: CASSLAGTSGYEQYF; CDR3nt: TGCGCCAGCAGCTTGGCCGGGACTAGCGGCTACGAGCAGTACTTC
j_gene: TRBJ2-5; abundance: once; v_gene: TRBV7-9; d_gene: TRBD2; CDR3aa: CSSSQGLAGTQYF; CDR3nt: TGTTCCAGCAGCCAAGGACTAGCGGGGACCCAGTACTTC
j_gene: TRBJ1-3; abundance: -; v_gene: TRBV4-1; d_gene: -; CDR3aa: CASSQPPGHLSSGNTIYF; CDR3nt: TGCGCCAGCAGCCAACCACCGGGACATCTGAGCTCTGGAAACACCATATATTTT
j_gene: TRBJ2-7; abundance: few; v_gene: TRBV30; d_gene: TRBD1; CDR3aa: CAWIRQGEVYEQYF; CDR3nt: TGTGCCTGGATAAGGCAGGGGGAAGTCTACGAGCAGTACTTC
j_gene: TRBJ1-2; abundance: -; v_gene: TRBV6-5; d_gene: -; CDR3aa: CASSPTAGLGGYTF; CDR3nt: TGTGCCAGCAGTCCTACCGCAGGGTTGGGGGGCTACACCTTC